The present entry profiles one TCR beta chain with its context. This sample is drawn from a study of T cells in Graves' hyperthyroidism and ophthalmopathy. TCR beta CDR3 regions were amplified from RNA. The TCR CDR3 was amplified in a first-round RT-PCR using the HTBI primer set. Each CDR3 protein gets one entry after TCRdb re-called the multiplex PCR reads with MiXCR. Of fewer than 650,000 distinct CDR3 sequences in the sample, approximately 14% are singletons; the top ten hold around 5.4%. V lost 4 bases and J 5 bases, leaving 17 bases between the germline ends. This CDR3 contains 15 residues. Germline CDR1 SGHVS, CDR2 FQNEAQ. Patients were aged 18 to 65, had disease duration under 2 months, and had newly diagnosed hyperthyroidism. Blood was sampled at initial diagnosis of hyperthyroidism, prior to onset of any ophthalmopathy symptoms.

The receptor was derived from a woman in her 30s with Graves' hyperthyroidism that later progressed to Graves' ophthalmopathy. The sample was blood. V gene TRBV7-8 combines with J gene TRBJ2-5; a weak D match, TRBD1 (6 bases). Here the CDR3 DNA reads TGTGCCAGCAGCTCCAAGGACAGAATAACGGAGACCCAGTACTTC. This gives the protein CASSSKDRITETQYF.